This T cell receptor (beta chain) was retrieved from a study of PD-1 blockade in classical Hodgkin lymphoma (dated by TCRdb to 2020 to 2022). About the full investigation: Nivolumab dosing was 3 mg/kg intravenously every 2 weeks, continuing until either disease progression or unacceptable toxicity. To define a peripheral blood immune signature of response to PD-1 blockade in classical Hodgkin lymphoma, the study combined TCR beta sequencing with CyTOF.

The Qiagen DNeasy kit was used to extract genomic DNA both from unsorted PBMCs and from the negatively selected CD4+ and CD8+ fractions. Amplification of TCR beta CDR3 regions was done by immunoSEQ multiplex PCR with primers that anneal to V and J segments. A synthetic immune receptor repertoire was used to minimize amplification bias, and any residual bias was removed computationally once sequencing was done. In the authors' own workflow: Repertoire diversity was quantified as the Shannon entropy index using custom Python scripts. Unsorted, CD4+ and CD8+ repertoires were analyzed separately, except for combined analyses in which CD4+ and CD8+ sequences were merged in silico. Clonal expansion was defined as a frequency increase of at least 2-fold after treatment compared with C1D1, and clones undetected at baseline were assigned a pseudocount of 0.5. Clones with 0 or 1 copy at C1D1 were defined as singleton clones, while clones with 2 or more copies were defined as non-singleton clones. Clones expanded in unsorted samples were annotated as CD4+, CD8+ or unknown by matching protein sequences in sorted samples from the same patient. Diversity changes from C1D1 to C4D1 were tested in paired samples using Wilcoxon tests. Sourced from immuneACCESS, this table was stored by TCRdb with only in-frame sequences that have V and J called. A share of the clones is absent; for the studies checked, an unresolved V gene accounts for under half, and the remainder has no known explanation. D and trimming come from the DNA, and the V and J calls and clone size come from that table. A total of about 15,000 clones appear in this sample, approximately 88% of them only once. The top ten clonotypes cover about a fifth of the sample.

On this clone: Its antigen remains unidentified. No qualities accompany the bases; no much larger clone lies one base away.

Explained via the paper, the time point label denotes: cycle 4 day 1 (C4D1), after more than five weeks of nivolumab. Every trial patient had relapsed following autologous stem cell transplantation, and prior brentuximab vedotin exposure was what differed among cohorts A, B and C. Magnetic negative selection with a Miltenyi CD8+ T cell isolation kit was used to purify CD8+ T cells from thawed PBMCs. The trial cohort was composed of about 54 patients with relapsed/refractory classical Hodgkin lymphoma, for whom complete response, partial response or progressive disease was recorded as best overall response. Trial patients were treated with single-agent nivolumab in the multi-cohort phase II CheckMate 205 trial. An independent review committee assessed best overall response by applying the 2007 International Working Group response criteria. Trial PBMCs were collected immediately before nivolumab initiation (C1D1) and during therapy at cycle 2 day 1 and cycle 4 day 1. Peripheral blood was collected in 8 mL Vacutainer Cell Preparation Tubes, from which PBMCs were isolated by centrifugation and then cryopreserved. Purified CD4+ and CD8+ fractions were prepared only for cases with an additional available PBMC sample. Magnetically labelled cells were depleted on LS columns in a quadroMACS separator, and the flow-through was collected as the purified fraction.

Germline trimming: 5 bases from V, 0 bases from J; junction bases outside gene matches: 12. Its CDR3 holds 18 amino acids, cysteine through phenylalanine. The kept DNA is CDR3 alone, 54 bases in frame from the first base. CDR1 MDHEN and CDR2 SYDVKM were looked up in the germline V gene. Study-wide findings and limitations: Baseline diversity similar to that of newly diagnosed patients was observed in trial patients achieving complete response, whereas significantly lower diversity was observed in partial responders and progressors. CD4+ but not CD8+ TCR diversity rose significantly by C4D1 (p=0.0027 vs p=0.16), most apparent in complete responders (p=0.02). Patients starting nivolumab less than 1 year after ASCT had lower diversity and were excluded from later analyses to avoid confounding by immune reconstitution. Baseline TCR diversity was reported to be lower in newly diagnosed patients than in healthy donors, and even lower in relapsed/refractory patients. The study covered only a single clinical trial cohort, and the causes of the repertoire differences, possibly disease activity or prior therapy, were still not defined.

This specimen consisted of CD8+ T cells from blood, obtained before the fourth cycle of nivolumab. This sequence uses TRBV28 and TRBJ2-1, with 8 bases matching TRBD2. The sequence was collected from a human donor with classical Hodgkin lymphoma. The bases read TGTGCCAGCAGTCAACCCTCGACTAGCGACCACTCCTACAATGAGCAGTTCTTC. It is translated as CASSQPSTSDHSYNEQFF. The CDR3, completed at both ends by the reference TRBV28 and TRBJ2-1 genes, gives the full variable domain DVKVTQSSRYLVKRTGEKVFLECVQDMDHENMFWYRQDPGLGLRLIYFSYDVKMKEKGDIPEGYSVSREKKERFSLILESASTNQTSMYLCASSQPSTSDHSYNEQFFGPGTRLTVL.